The rows below give T cell receptor beta chains drawn from one sample of a study of T cell clones after liver transplantation. Profiled with immunoSEQ multiplex PCR; TCRdb holds only in-frame clones, not every one. Altogether around 35,000 clones are present, around 96% being singletons, with the ten largest covering more than 25%. This specimen consisted of CD8+ T cells from blood, obtained 12 months after liver transplant. All receptors come from a human patient who received a liver transplant. The graft donor may be the source of some T cells. The CDR3 runs from the conserved cysteine through the conserved F or W. A D gene is named only where the DNA matches it firmly. Rows give clone size only sometimes, using once, few, many, or a class for an expanded clone.

J: TRBJ2-1; size: NA; V: TRBV13; D: NA; CDR3: CASSTTDQPSDEQFF; DNA: TGTGCCAGCAGCACTACGGACCAGCCCTCTGATGAGCAGTTCTTC
J: TRBJ2-3; size: NA; V: TRBV9; D: NA; CDR3: CASSPDGDFTDTQYF; DNA: TGTGCCAGCAGTCCCGACGGGGACTTCACAGATACGCAGTATTTT
J: TRBJ2-5; size: NA; V: TRBV7-9; D: NA; CDR3: CASSFPLRQGRSETQYF; DNA: TGTGCCAGCAGCTTTCCGCTGCGGCAGGGCCGGTCAGAGACCCAGTACTTC
J: TRBJ2-7; size: NA; V: TRBV5-6; D: TRBD1; CDR3: CASSLGDSGYEQYF; DNA: TGTGCCAGCAGCTTGGGGGACAGTGGATACGAGCAGTACTTC
J: TRBJ2-7; size: NA; V: TRBV6-1; D: NA; CDR3: CASGRGRIPYEQYF; DNA: TGTGCCAGCGGTAGGGGCAGAATCCCCTACGAGCAGTACTTC
J: TRBJ2-1; size: once; V: TRBV7-9; D: TRBD2; CDR3: CASSLNGLAGINEQFF; DNA: TGTGCCAGCAGCTTAAATGGACTAGCGGGGATCAATGAGCAGTTCTTC
J: TRBJ2-2; size: NA; V: TRBV9; D: TRBD2; CDR3: CASSGLAGGITGELFF; DNA: TGTGCCAGCAGCGGGCTAGCGGGAGGGATCACCGGGGAGCTGTTTTTT
J: TRBJ1-5; size: NA; V: TRBV21-1; D: NA; CDR3: CARGALPPQHF; DNA: TGTGCCAGGGGGGCCCTGCCGCCCCAGCATTTT
J: TRBJ2-7; size: NA; V: TRBV5-1; D: NA; CDR3: CASSWQIAYEQYF; DNA: TGCGCCAGCAGCTGGCAGATAGCCTACGAGCAGTACTTC
J: TRBJ1-3; size: NA; V: TRBV6-5; D: NA; CDR3: CASSRDFNSGNTIYF; DNA: TGTGCCAGCAGTCGGGATTTTAACTCTGGAAACACCATATATTTT
J: TRBJ2-5; size: NA; V: TRBV11-2; D: TRBD1; CDR3: CASSYSTGDQETQYF; DNA: TGTGCCAGCAGCTATAGCACAGGGGACCAAGAGACCCAGTACTTC
J: TRBJ1-1; size: once; V: TRBV5-4; D: NA; CDR3: CASSLPDDPEAFF; DNA: TGTGCCAGCAGCTTGCCCGACGATCCTGAAGCTTTCTTT
J: TRBJ1-1; size: NA; V: TRBV4-1; D: NA; CDR3: CASSQGTVNTEAFF; DNA: TGCGCCAGCAGCCAAGGGACCGTGAACACTGAAGCTTTCTTT
J: TRBJ2-1; size: NA; V: TRBV2; D: TRBD2; CDR3: CASGLAGGPFYNEQFF; DNA: TGTGCCAGCGGCCTAGCGGGAGGTCCGTTTTACAATGAGCAGTTCTTC
J: TRBJ2-3; size: NA; V: TRBV5-5; D: TRBD2; CDR3: CASSSKGLAGTTDTQYF; DNA: TGTGCCAGCAGCTCCAAGGGACTAGCGGGTACTACAGATACGCAGTATTTT
J: TRBJ2-3; size: NA; V: TRBV6-6; D: TRBD1; CDR3: CASSYSWTGHTDTQYF; DNA: TGTGCCAGCAGTTACTCTTGGACAGGACACACAGATACGCAGTATTTT
J: TRBJ2-3; size: NA; V: TRBV12-5; D: NA; CDR3: CASVLGGTDTQYF; DNA: TGTGCTAGTGTCCTCGGGGGCACAGATACGCAGTATTTT
J: TRBJ2-7; size: NA; V: TRBV25-1; D: TRBD2; CDR3: CASSGTSGSGFLYEQYF; DNA: TGTGCCAGCTCCGGGACTAGCGGGAGCGGATTCCTTTACGAGCAGTACTTC
J: TRBJ1-1; size: NA; V: TRBV27; D: TRBD1; CDR3: CASSPRGLNTEAFF; DNA: TGTGCCAGCAGCCCCAGGGGGTTGAACACTGAAGCTTTCTTT
J: TRBJ2-3; size: NA; V: TRBV10-3; D: NA; CDR3: CAISTNTQYF; DNA: TGTGCCATCAGCACAAATACGCAGTATTTT
J: TRBJ2-7; size: NA; V: TRBV28; D: NA; CDR3: CASSFNSEQYF; DNA: TGTGCCAGCAGTTTTAACAGCGAGCAGTACTTC
J: TRBJ1-4; size: NA; V: TRBV5-1; D: NA; CDR3: CASSSTGEKLFF; DNA: TGCGCCAGCAGCTCTACGGGGGAAAAACTGTTTTTT
J: TRBJ2-7; size: NA; V: TRBV27; D: NA; CDR3: CASSPNSYEQYF; DNA: TGTGCCAGCAGTCCTAATAGTTACGAGCAGTACTTC
J: TRBJ2-1; size: NA; V: TRBV27; D: TRBD2; CDR3: CASCLAGGIDEQFF; DNA: TGTGCCAGCTGTCTAGCGGGAGGAATTGATGAGCAGTTCTTC
J: TRBJ2-1; size: NA; V: TRBV29-1; D: NA; CDR3: CSVEDDPLSSYNEQFF; DNA: TGCAGCGTTGAAGATGACCCCCTTAGCTCCTACAATGAGCAGTTCTTC
J: TRBJ2-7; size: NA; V: TRBV12-5; D: TRBD1; CDR3: CASGWSDREQYF; DNA: TGTGCTAGTGGTTGGTCGGACAGGGAGCAGTACTTC
J: TRBJ2-5; size: NA; V: TRBV13; D: TRBD2; CDR3: CASSSTSGSETQYF; DNA: TGTGCCAGCAGCTCGACTAGCGGGAGTGAGACCCAGTACTTC
J: TRBJ2-1; size: NA; V: TRBV19; D: TRBD2; CDR3: CASSIALLAGNNEQFF; DNA: TGTGCCAGTAGTATAGCCCTCCTAGCGGGTAACAATGAGCAGTTCTTC
J: TRBJ2-7; size: once; V: TRBV7-6; D: NA; CDR3: CASSRDNHEQYF; DNA: TGTGCCAGCAGCCGTGACAACCACGAGCAGTACTTC
J: TRBJ2-7; size: NA; V: TRBV6-5; D: NA; CDR3: CASSYSGGGLHYEQYF; DNA: TGTGCCAGCAGTTACTCAGGGGGAGGTCTGCACTACGAGCAGTACTTC
J: TRBJ1-5; size: NA; V: TRBV2; D: NA; CDR3: CASSGTVNQPQHF; DNA: TGTGCCAGCAGTGGGACGGTTAATCAGCCCCAGCATTTT
J: TRBJ2-1; size: few; V: TRBV18; D: NA; CDR3: CASSPPETRNNEQFF; DNA: TGTGCCAGCTCACCACCGGAGACTAGAAACAATGAGCAGTTCTTC
J: TRBJ2-7; size: NA; V: TRBV4-2; D: TRBD2; CDR3: CASSQDPSASGNEQYF; DNA: TGTGCCAGCAGCCAAGATCCGTCGGCTAGCGGCAACGAGCAGTACTTC
J: TRBJ2-7; size: NA; V: TRBV11-2; D: NA; CDR3: CASSFGHPYEQYF; DNA: TGTGCCAGCAGCTTTGGACATCCCTACGAGCAGTACTTC
J: TRBJ1-5; size: NA; V: TRBV7-9; D: NA; CDR3: CASSLGAGNQPQHF; DNA: TGTGCCAGCAGCTTAGGGGCAGGGAATCAGCCCCAGCATTTT
J: TRBJ2-7; size: NA; V: TRBV10-3; D: TRBD1; CDR3: CATTPTGQEQYF; DNA: TGTGCCACCACCCCGACAGGGCAGGAGCAGTACTTC
J: TRBJ1-2; size: NA; V: TRBV4-3; D: NA; CDR3: CASSQDSGGSGGYTF; DNA: TGCGCCAGCAGCCAAGATTCCGGGGGCTCGGGCGGCTACACCTTC
J: TRBJ2-3; size: NA; V: TRBV19; D: NA; CDR3: CASSIAGRVTDTQYF; DNA: TGTGCCAGTAGTATAGCGGGGCGGGTCACAGATACGCAGTATTTT
J: TRBJ1-6; size: NA; V: TRBV29-1; D: TRBD1; CDR3: CSVEDRGKNSPLHF; DNA: TGCAGCGTCGAGGACAGGGGCAAAAATTCACCCCTCCACTTT
J: TRBJ2-7; size: NA; V: TRBV7-9; D: NA; CDR3: CASSFGKSSYEQYF; DNA: TGTGCCAGCAGCTTTGGTAAGAGCTCCTACGAGCAGTACTTC
J: TRBJ1-1; size: NA; V: TRBV28; D: NA; CDR3: CASSLPQGTEAFF; DNA: TGTGCCAGCAGTTTACCACAGGGCACTGAAGCTTTCTTT
J: TRBJ1-1; size: NA; V: TRBV19; D: NA; CDR3: CASSIGLEVTEAFF; DNA: TGTGCCAGTAGTATTGGTCTCGAAGTCACTGAAGCTTTCTTT
J: TRBJ2-5; size: NA; V: TRBV7-9; D: TRBD1; CDR3: CASSLVVGGYFETQYF; DNA: TGTGCCAGCAGCTTAGTGGTAGGGGGCTATTTCGAGACCCAGTACTTC
J: TRBJ1-4; size: NA; V: TRBV13; D: NA; CDR3: CASSLGGPTNEKLFF; DNA: TGTGCCAGCAGCTTAGGGGGGCCAACTAATGAAAAACTGTTTTTT
J: TRBJ1-1; size: NA; V: TRBV6-5; D: TRBD1; CDR3: CASSYDRAAVEAFF; DNA: TGTGCCAGCAGTTATGACAGGGCCGCCGTGGAAGCTTTCTTT
J: TRBJ2-7; size: NA; V: TRBV4-1; D: NA; CDR3: CASSQKQNSYEQYF; DNA: TGCGCCAGCAGCCAAAAACAGAACTCCTACGAGCAGTACTTC
J: TRBJ2-5; size: NA; V: TRBV7-8; D: NA; CDR3: CASSLDYQETQYF; DNA: TGTGCCAGCAGCTTGGACTATCAAGAGACCCAGTACTTC
J: TRBJ2-3; size: NA; V: TRBV27; D: NA; CDR3: CASLAEADDTDTQYF; DNA: TGTGCCAGCCTCGCTGAGGCGGATGACACAGATACGCAGTATTTT
J: TRBJ1-1; size: NA; V: TRBV30; D: NA; CDR3: CAWSPVLGNTEAFF; DNA: TGTGCCTGGAGTCCCGTACTTGGGAACACTGAAGCTTTCTTT
J: TRBJ1-6; size: NA; V: TRBV11-2; D: NA; CDR3: CASSLVVANSPLHF; DNA: TGTGCCAGCAGCTTAGTTGTAGCTAATTCACCCCTCCACTTT
J: TRBJ1-1; size: NA; V: TRBV27; D: NA; CDR3: CASSLSRANTEAFF; DNA: TGTGCCAGCAGTTTATCAAGAGCGAACACTGAAGCTTTCTTT